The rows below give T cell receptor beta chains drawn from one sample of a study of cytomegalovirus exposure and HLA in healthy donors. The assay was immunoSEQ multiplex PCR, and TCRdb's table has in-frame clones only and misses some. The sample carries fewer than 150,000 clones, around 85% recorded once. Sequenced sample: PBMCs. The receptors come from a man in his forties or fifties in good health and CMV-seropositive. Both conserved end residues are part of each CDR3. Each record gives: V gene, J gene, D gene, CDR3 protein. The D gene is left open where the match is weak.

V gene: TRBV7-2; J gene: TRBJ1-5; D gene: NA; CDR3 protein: CASSTRGNQPQHF
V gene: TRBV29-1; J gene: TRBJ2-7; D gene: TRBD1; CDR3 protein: CSVAGTGTSYEQYF
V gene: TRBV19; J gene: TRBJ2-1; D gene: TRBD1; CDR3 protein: CASSDKAGGNEQFF
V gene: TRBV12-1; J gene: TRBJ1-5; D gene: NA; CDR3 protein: CASNQEKQPQHF
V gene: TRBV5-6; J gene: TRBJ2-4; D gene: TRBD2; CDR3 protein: CASSSRLKGLAGENIQYF
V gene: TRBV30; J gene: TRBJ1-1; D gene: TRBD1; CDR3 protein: CAWSSLGQANTEAFF
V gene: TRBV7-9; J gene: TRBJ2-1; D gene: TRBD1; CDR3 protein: CASSPRTGSYNEQFF
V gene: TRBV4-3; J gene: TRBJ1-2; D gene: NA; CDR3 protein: CASSQDRGRAVYGYTF
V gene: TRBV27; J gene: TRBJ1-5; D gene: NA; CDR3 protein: CASSLRKGDQPQHF
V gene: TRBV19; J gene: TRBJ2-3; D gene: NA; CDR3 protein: CASSIGKGRKDTQYF
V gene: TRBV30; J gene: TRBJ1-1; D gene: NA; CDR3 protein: CAWSRGSLTEAFF
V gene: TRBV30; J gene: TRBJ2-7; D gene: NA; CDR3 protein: CAWSAPRVAEQYF
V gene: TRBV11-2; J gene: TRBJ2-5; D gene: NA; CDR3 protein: CASSLVPGVETQYF
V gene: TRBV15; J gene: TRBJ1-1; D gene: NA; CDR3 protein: CATSRDWTENTEAFF
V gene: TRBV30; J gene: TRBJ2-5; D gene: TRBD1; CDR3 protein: CAWRQGFLGTQYF
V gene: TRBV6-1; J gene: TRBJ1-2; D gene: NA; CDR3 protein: CASSEASLTFYGYTF
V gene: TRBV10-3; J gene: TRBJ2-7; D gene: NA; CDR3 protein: CAISEFGTPYF
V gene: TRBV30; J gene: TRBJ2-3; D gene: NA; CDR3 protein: CAWSDRTRRDTQYF
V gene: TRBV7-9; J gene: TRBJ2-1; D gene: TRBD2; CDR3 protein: CASSPTSGGYNEQFF
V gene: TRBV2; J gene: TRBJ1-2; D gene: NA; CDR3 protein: CASPEQRVGGYTF
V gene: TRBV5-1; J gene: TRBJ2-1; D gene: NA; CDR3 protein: CASSSRSDNEQFF
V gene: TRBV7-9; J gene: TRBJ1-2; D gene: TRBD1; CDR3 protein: CASSSTGVDGYTF
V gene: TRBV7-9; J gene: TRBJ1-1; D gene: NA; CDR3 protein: CSSSLEHKNTEAFF
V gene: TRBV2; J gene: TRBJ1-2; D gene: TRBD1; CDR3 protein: CASSRTGTGAYGYTF
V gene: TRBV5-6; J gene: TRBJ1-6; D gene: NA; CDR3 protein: CASSFMSRAAVEPLHF
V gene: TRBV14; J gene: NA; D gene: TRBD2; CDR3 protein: CASSLGTSGTYEQYF
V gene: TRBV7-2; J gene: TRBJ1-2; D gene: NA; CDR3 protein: CASSRSRANYGYTF
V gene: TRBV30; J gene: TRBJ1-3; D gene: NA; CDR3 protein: CAWSSVRLLSGNTIYF
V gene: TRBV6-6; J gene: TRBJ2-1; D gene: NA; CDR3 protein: CASSYSRVYNEQFF
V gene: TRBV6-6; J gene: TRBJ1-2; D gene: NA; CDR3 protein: CASRRGIYGYTF
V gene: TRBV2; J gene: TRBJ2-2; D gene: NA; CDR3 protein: CASSDRVNTGELFF
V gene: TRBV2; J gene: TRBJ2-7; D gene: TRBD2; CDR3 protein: CASSDAGGAYEQYF
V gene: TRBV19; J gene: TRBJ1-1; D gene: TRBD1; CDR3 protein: CASSPQGRMNTEAFF
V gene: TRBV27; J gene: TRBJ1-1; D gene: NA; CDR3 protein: CASTRHLNTEAFF
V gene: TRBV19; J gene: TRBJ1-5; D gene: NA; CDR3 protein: CASSIAQGGQPQHF
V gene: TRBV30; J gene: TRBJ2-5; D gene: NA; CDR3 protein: CAWTRGPETQYF
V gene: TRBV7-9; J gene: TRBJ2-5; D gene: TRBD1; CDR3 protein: CASSPRTGGQETQYF
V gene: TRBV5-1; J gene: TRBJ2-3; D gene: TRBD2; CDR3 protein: CASSVTGTSVPTSTDTQYF
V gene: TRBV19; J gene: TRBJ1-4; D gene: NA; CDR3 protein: CASSIGPGPEKLFF
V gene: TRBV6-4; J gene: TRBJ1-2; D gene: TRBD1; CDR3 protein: CASSAGQNYGYTF
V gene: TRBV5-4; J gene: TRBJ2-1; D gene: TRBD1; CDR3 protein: CASSPIGQGFYNEQFF
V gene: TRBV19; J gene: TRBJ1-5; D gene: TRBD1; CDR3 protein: CASSTQGGQPQHF
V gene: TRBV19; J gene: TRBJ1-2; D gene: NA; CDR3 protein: CASSEKHSHYYGYTF
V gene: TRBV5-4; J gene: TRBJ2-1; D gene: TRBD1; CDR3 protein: CASSLDRVSYNEQFF
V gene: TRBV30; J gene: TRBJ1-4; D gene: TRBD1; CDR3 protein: CAWSRDSQKLFF
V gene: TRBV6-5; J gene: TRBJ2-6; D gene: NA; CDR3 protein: CASSYAGNSGANVLTF
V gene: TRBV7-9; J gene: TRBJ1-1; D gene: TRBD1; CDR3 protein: CASSLALTGPNQNTEAFF
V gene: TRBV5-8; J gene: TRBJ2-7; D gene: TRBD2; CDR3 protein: CASRLRGGTYEQYF
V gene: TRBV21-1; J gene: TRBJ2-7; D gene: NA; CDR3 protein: CASSADSQHSYEQYF